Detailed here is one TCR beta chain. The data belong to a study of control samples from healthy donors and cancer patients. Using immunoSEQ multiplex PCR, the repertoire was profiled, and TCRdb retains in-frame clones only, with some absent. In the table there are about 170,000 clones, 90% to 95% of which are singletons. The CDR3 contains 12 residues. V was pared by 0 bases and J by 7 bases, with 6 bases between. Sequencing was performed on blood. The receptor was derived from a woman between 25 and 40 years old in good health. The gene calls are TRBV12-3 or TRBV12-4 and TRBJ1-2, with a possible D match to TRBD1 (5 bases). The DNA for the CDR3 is TGTGCCAGCAGTTTAGCAGGGGTTGGCTACACCTTC. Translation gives CASSLAGVGYTF.